These 16 T cell receptor beta chains were all obtained from the same sample, sequenced in a study of CD8 T cells in Susac syndrome. RNA was extracted with the RNeasy kit, and a quantity of roughly 0.5 to 1 ug was reverse transcribed using random hexamers. TCRdb passed the immunoSEQ multiplex PCR reads through MiXCR, listing each CDR3 protein once. The repertoire consists of 150,000 to 200,000 distinct CDR3 sequences, with 85% to 95% occurring once and the leading ten covering roughly 0.12%. The sequenced sample was CD4+ T cells from PBMCs. These receptors were collected from a human donor with Susac syndrome.

The genes are TRBV3-1 and TRBJ2-3; no reliable D call. There are 13 residues in the CDR3. Germline V gene lookup returns CDR1 LGHDT and CDR2 YNNKEL (reference sequence). Trimming took 4 bases from V and 3 from J, leaving 8 bases between them. CDR3 loop: CASSPTDTDTQYF. The CDR3 DNA follows: TGTGCCAGCAGCCCGACTGATACAGATACGCAGTATTTT.

The gene calls are TRBV2 and TRBJ2-2; 7 bases match TRBD1. After removal of 5 bases from V and 4 bases from J, the junction contained 10 bases not matched to a gene. Per germline, CDR1 SNHLY and CDR2 FYNNEI. This CDR3 contains 16 residues. CDR3 in amino acids: CASSPLRQGFTGELFF. In DNA form, the CDR3 reads TGTGCCAGCAGTCCCCTGAGACAGGGATTCACCGGGGAGCTGTTTTTT.

This chain connects TRBV9 to TRBJ1-2, with D perhaps matching TRBD1 (5 bases). V lost 0 bases and J lost 8, with 14 bases in between. This CDR3 is 14 amino acids long. CDR1 and CDR2 (germline): SGDLS, YYNGEE. CDR3 nucleotide sequence: TGTGCCAGCAGCGTAGGGGACGTTCCTCGGGGCTACACCTTC. Its protein is CASSVGDVPRGYTF.

The V call is TRBV5-4, the J call TRBJ1-1; D not resolved. This CDR3 region has 14 residues. Between the trimmed V and J ends, which lost 0 bases and 4 bases, there was a span of 10 bases. Germline CDR1 and CDR2: SGHNT and YYREEE (reference sequence). CDR3 in DNA: TGTGCCAGCAGCTTGGCTTCCAGGACCACTGAAGCTTTCTTT. It specifies CASSLASRTTEAFF.

V gene TRBV30 combines with J gene TRBJ2-3; the D is unclear. The CDR3 length is 13 residues. Trimming cost V 0 bases and J 3 bases, with 7 bases left between them. Germline V lookup: CDR1 GTSNPN, CDR2 SVGIG (reference sequence). In nucleotides, the CDR3 is TGTGCCTGGAGTGTTAAGGGAACAGATACGCAGTATTTT. Its translation is CAWSVKGTDTQYF. The variable domain in full, completed from reference TRBV30 and TRBJ2-3, reads SQTIHQWPATLVQPVGSPLSLECTVEGTSNPNLYWYRQAAGRGLQLLFYSVGIGQISSEVPQNLSASRPQDRQFILSSKKLLLSDSGFYLCAWSVKGTDTQYFGPGTRLTVL.

This clonotype was seen once. The chain has TRBV4-2 and TRBJ2-7, with TRBD1 identical over 8 bases. The CDR3 spans 17 residues. After removal of 2 bases from V and 7 bases from J, the junction contained 16 bases not matched to a gene. In germline, CDR1 is LGHNA, CDR2 YNFKEQ. The CDR3 DNA follows: TGTGCCAGCAGCCAACCCTCCCCCGGGACAGGAGCCGGAGAGCAGTACTTC. Protein sequence: CASSQPSPGTGAGEQYF.

The rearrangement joins TRBV30 to TRBJ1-5; the D is unclear. V was pared by 1 base and J by 5 bases, with 9 bases between. Germline V gene sequence: CDR1 GTSNPN, CDR2 SVGIG (reference sequence). The CDR3 is 13 residues long. The DNA for the CDR3 is TGTGCCTGGAGTGGGGCCGGTGATCAGCCCCAGCATTTT. Translating it yields CAWSGAGDQPQHF.

The chain links TRBV5-1 to TRBJ2-1; perhaps TRBD1 as D (5 bases). Germline CDR1 is SGHRS and CDR2 is YFSETQ. The V end lost 5 bases, the J end lost 4 bases, and 16 bases lay between the germline ends. The CDR3 totals 15 residues. The CDR3 spells CASRATEILYNEQFF. CDR3 coding DNA: TGCGCCAGCAGGGCGACAGAGATCCTTTACAATGAGCAGTTCTTC.

The chain recombines TRBV15 with TRBJ1-6; D uncertain. CDR3 length: 13 amino acids. V dropped 0 bases and J dropped 9 bases, with 6 bases sitting between them. CDR1 and CDR2 (germline): LNHNV, YYDKDF (reference sequence). The CDR3 DNA follows: TGTGCCACCAGCAGAGATAGGGCTTCACCCCTCCACTTT. Encoded protein: CATSRDRASPLHF.

The chain carries TRBV4-2 and TRBJ1-2; D is uncertain. CDR1 is LGHNA and CDR2 is YNFKEQ in the germline V gene. V lost 0 bases to trimming and J lost 7 bases, with 9 bases between them. The CDR3 covers 13 residues. Here the CDR3 DNA reads TGTGCCAGCAGCCAAGAAGGAAGTGCTGGCTACACCTTC. This codes for CASSQEGSAGYTF.

The V call is TRBV12-3 or TRBV12-4, the J call TRBJ2-5, with 9 positions matching TRBD2. The V segment lost 4 bases and the J segment 4 bases; nucleotides outside the gene matches: 4. CDR3 length equals 14 residues. The DNA of the CDR3 is TGTGCCAGCAGTTGGCGGGGGGGCCGAGAGACCCAGTACTTC. This translates into CASSWRGGRETQYF.

The chain couples TRBV6-5 to TRBJ2-5; 11 positions agree with TRBD2. Trimming cost V 5 bases and J 4 bases; bases outside gene matches: 6. Germline assignment: CDR1 MNHEY and CDR2 SVGAGI. The CDR3 runs to 15 residues. CDR3: CASSPGLAGRETQYF. The CDR3 nucleotides are TGTGCCAGCAGTCCCGGACTAGCGGGTCGAGAGACCCAGTACTTC.

The chain recombines TRBV5-1 with TRBJ1-1; D may be TRBD1 (5 bases). Between the trimmed V and J ends, which lost 0 bases and 2 bases, there was a span of 11 bases. The CDR3 consists of 15 residues. The germline gives CDR1 SGHRS, CDR2 YFSETQ. CDR3 protein: CASSLGRGSNTEAFF. The CDR3 DNA follows: TGCGCCAGCAGCTTGGGAAGGGGTTCCAACACTGAAGCTTTCTTT. Together with reference TRBV5-1 and TRBJ1-1, the CDR3 gives the full variable domain: KAGVTQTPRYLIKTRGQQVTLSCSPISGHRSVSWYQQTPGQGLQFLFEYFSETQRNKGNFPGRFSGRQFSNSRSEMNVSTLELGDSALYLCASSLGRGSNTEAFFGQGTRLTVV.

CDR3 loop: CSARRKLLSTGELFF. The CDR3 bases are TGCAGTGCTAGAAGAAAACTTTTGAGCACCGGGGAGCTGTTTTTT. The chain links TRBV20-1 to TRBJ2-2; D gene ambiguous. Trimming shortened V by 2 bases and J by 4 bases, and 14 bases separated the two germline ends. The germline V gene encodes CDR1 DFQATT and CDR2 SNEGSKA (reference sequence). This CDR3 is built from 15 residues.

A single count supports this clonotype. The rearrangement uses TRBV20-1 and TRBJ2-3, with D uncertain. V lost 5 bases, J lost 2 bases, and 8 bases lay in between. Germline loops: CDR1 DFQATT, CDR2 SNEGSKA (reference sequence). The CDR3 is 12 amino acids. The CDR3 sequence: CSAGTYTDTQYF. The CDR3 DNA sequence: TGCAGTGCTGGCACCTACACAGATACGCAGTATTTT.

The J gene is TRBJ2-3, the V gene TRBV5-4; 8 nucleotides agree with TRBD2. V was pared by 0 bases and J by 0 bases, with 9 bases of the junction left unmatched. The CDR3 length is 18 residues. Looked up from germline, CDR1 is SGHNT and CDR2 is YYREEE (reference sequence). CDR3 loop: CASSLAKRGTKSTDTQYF. CDR3 DNA sequence: TGTGCCAGCAGCTTGGCCAAGCGGGGGACGAAGAGCACAGATACGCAGTATTTT.